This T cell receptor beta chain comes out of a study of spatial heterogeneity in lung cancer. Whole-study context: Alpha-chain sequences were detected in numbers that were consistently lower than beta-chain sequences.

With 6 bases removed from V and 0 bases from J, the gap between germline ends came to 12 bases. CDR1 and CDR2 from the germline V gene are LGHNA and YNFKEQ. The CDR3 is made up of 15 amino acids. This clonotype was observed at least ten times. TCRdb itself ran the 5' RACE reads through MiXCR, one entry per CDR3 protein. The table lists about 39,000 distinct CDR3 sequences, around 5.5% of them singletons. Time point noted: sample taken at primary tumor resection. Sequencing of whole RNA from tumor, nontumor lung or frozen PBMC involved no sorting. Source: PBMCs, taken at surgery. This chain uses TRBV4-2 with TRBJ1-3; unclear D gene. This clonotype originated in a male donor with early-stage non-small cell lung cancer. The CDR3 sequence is CASSPEITSGNTIYF. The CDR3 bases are TGTGCCAGCAGTCCAGAGATCACCTCTGGAAACACCATATATTTT.